The entry that follows covers one T cell receptor (beta chain) sequence. The data originate from a study of technical replicates of blood from several donors. Germline CDR1 reads LNHDA; CDR2 reads SQIVND (reference sequence). Deletions cut 5 bases from V and 5 bases from J, with 7 bases between. This CDR3 comprises 12 residues. Using immunoSEQ multiplex PCR, the repertoire was profiled, and TCRdb retains in-frame clones only, with some absent. The sample comprises 65,000 to 90,000 clones, roughly 90% of which are singletons, and 4.7% rests with the top ten. Sequenced: PBMCs. This receptor was identified in a human donor in good health. Some clones in this sample may be carry-over from other donors' samples. The chain has TRBV19 and TRBJ1-5; D is unresolved. This CDR3 reads CASSLRYQPQHF. In DNA, the CDR3 is TGTGCCAGTAGTCTCAGGTATCAGCCCCAGCATTTT.